This is a list of T cell receptor beta chains from one sample in a study of T cell responses to AZD1222 COVID-19 vaccine. Repertoires were generated with immunoSEQ multiplex PCR, while TCRdb's copy carries only in-frame clones and drops some. The table has some 190,000 clones, around 90% seen once. The sequenced sample was peripheral blood, obtained 28 days after the second AZD1222 dose. These TCRs come from an adult who received the AZD1222 COVID-19 vaccine. Both conserved end residues are trimmed from each CDR3.

v_gene	len	j_gene	CDR3aa
TRBV28	9	TRBJ1-2	ASSDRVGYT
TRBV13	13	TRBJ2-3	ASSLVRVTGDTQY
TRBV10-3	11	TRBJ2-5	AISDRGQETQY
TRBV29-1	8	TRBJ1-2	SALEDGYT
TRBV13	18	TRBJ2-3	ASSPSPLRGGKSSTDTQY
TRBV9	16	TRBJ2-4	ASSATSGETLAKNIQY
TRBV5-8	14	TRBJ2-1	ASSLLSHSSYNEQF
TRBV6-1	15	TRBJ1-5	ASSEPVHRGRGQPQH
TRBV6-2/TRBV6-3	12	TRBJ2-1	ASGSGVDYNEQF
TRBV11-2	12	TRBJ2-7	ASSPGAGADEQY
TRBV14	12	TRBJ1-4	ASSRLAVGEKLF
TRBV11-2	13	TRBJ2-2	ASSWEDRPTGELF
TRBV5-1	14	TRBJ2-1	ASSLQQASSYNEQF
TRBV10-3	11	TRBJ2-5	AIREAGGGTQY
TRBV19	13	TRBJ2-7	ASSRAGGSSYEQY
TRBV18	13	TRBJ1-5	ASSRGQALGQPQH
TRBV3-1/TRBV3-2	13	TRBJ2-2	ASSRQVNGIGELF
TRBV5-6	13	TRBJ1-5	ASSLALTGFKPQH
TRBV7-6	11	TRBJ2-5	ASSSGQQETQY
TRBV11-2	11	TRBJ2-5	ASSVGGGETQY
TRBV18	15	TRBJ2-1	ASSPPLIAGGPGEQF
TRBV28	12	TRBJ2-3	ASRKGLAGATQY
TRBV7-9	11	TRBJ1-2	ASRRTGDYGYT
TRBV30	13	TRBJ1-4	AWSAVTGAGEKLF
TRBV29-1	13	TRBJ1-5	SVAGQGGSNQPQH
TRBV7-9	13	TRBJ2-3	ASSPGTPSTDTQY
TRBV28	14	TRBJ2-7	ASTPGRALRFSEQY
TRBV27	10	TRBJ2-7	ASQGRSYEQY
TRBV12-3/TRBV12-4	11	TRBJ1-2	ASSLRRAGGYT
TRBV3-1/TRBV3-2	12	TRBJ2-1	ASSQDTEVDEQF
TRBV5-1	13	TRBJ1-1	ASSLMEGAMDEAF
TRBV19	13	TRBJ1-5	ASSMAGRTNQPQH
TRBV3-1/TRBV3-2	11	TRBJ1-5	ASSQVAGQPQH
TRBV6-1	10	TRBJ1-1	ASSEEPVKAF
TRBV27	11	TRBJ1-5	ASSLSWEQPQH
TRBV6-6	12	TRBJ1-2	ASRLRDRAYGYT
TRBV15	13	TRBJ1-5	ATSRGQGPGQPQH
TRBV7-2	15	TRBJ2-5	ASSLGVAGGPAETQY
TRBV2	14	TRBJ1-6	ASSPDRGDYNSPLH
TRBV19	17	TRBJ2-5	ASSLGRTSGRRSQETQY
TRBV27	13	TRBJ1-2	ASSAYQGALYGYT
TRBV18	12	TRBJ1-2	ASSPQRGNYGYT
TRBV2	13	TRBJ1-4	ASSDLGTPNEKLF
TRBV5-4	12	TRBJ2-3	ASSQTRGTDTQY
TRBV7-2	13	TRBJ2-1	ASSPLAVSYNEQF
TRBV7-8	14	TRBJ2-2	ASSLVGDPNTGELF
TRBV10-2	11	TRBJ2-5	ASSESVAETQY
TRBV28	14	TRBJ1-3	ASRLDGYFERNTIY
TRBV7-9	11	TRBJ1-2	ASSLAEGGGYT
TRBV20-1	11	TRBJ1-5	SASDGGNQPQH
TRBV7-9	12	TRBJ2-5	ASSLFSDQETQY
TRBV7-3	11	TRBJ1-1	ASSLTLNTEAF